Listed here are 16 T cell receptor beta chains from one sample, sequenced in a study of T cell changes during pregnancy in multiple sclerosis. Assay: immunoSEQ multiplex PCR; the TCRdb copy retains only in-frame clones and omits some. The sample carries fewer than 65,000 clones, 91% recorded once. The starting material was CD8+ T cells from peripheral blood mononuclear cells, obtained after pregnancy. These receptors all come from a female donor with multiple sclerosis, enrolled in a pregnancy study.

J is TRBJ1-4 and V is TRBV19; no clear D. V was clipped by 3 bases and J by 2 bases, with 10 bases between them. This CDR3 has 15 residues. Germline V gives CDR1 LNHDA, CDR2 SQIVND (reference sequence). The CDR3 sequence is CASSIQGLTNEKLFF. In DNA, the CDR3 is TGTGCCAGTAGTATTCAAGGACTTACTAATGAAAAACTGTTTTTT. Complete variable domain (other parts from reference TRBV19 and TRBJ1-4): DGGITQSPKYLFRKEGQNVTLSCEQNLNHDAMYWYRQDPGQGLRLIYYSQIVNDFQKGDIAEGYSVSREKKESFPLTVTSAQKNPTAFYLCASSIQGLTNEKLFFGSGTQLSVL.

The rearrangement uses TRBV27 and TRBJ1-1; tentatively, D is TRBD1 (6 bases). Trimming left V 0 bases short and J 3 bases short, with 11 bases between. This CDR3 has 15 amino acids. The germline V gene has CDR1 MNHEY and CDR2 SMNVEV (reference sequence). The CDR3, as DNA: TGTGCCAGCAGTTTATCGGACAGTTGGGACACTGAAGCTTTCTTT. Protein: CASSLSDSWDTEAFF.

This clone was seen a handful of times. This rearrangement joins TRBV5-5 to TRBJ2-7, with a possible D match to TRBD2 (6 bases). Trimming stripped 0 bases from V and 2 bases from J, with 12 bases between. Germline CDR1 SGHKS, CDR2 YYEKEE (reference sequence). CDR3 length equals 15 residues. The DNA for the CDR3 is TGTGCCAGCAGCTTGGTCCCTGGGGGGACCTACGAGCAGTACTTC. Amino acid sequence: CASSLVPGGTYEQYF.

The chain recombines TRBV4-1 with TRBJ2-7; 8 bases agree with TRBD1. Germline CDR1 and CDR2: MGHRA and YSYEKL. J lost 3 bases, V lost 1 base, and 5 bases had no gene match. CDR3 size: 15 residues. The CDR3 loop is CASSQGTGFSYEQYF. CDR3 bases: TGCGCCAGCAGCCAAGGGACAGGGTTTAGCTACGAGCAGTACTTC.

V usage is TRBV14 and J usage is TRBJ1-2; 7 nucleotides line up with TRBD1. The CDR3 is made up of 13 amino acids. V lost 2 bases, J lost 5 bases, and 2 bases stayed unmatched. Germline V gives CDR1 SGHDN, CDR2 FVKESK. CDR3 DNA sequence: TGTGCCAGCAGCCAACAGGGGGTTTATGGCTACACCTTC. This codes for CASSQQGVYGYTF. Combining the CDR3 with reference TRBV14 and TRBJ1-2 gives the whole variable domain EAGVTQFPSHSVIEKGQTVTLRCDPISGHDNLYWYRRVMGKEIKFLLHFVKESKQDESGMPNNRFLAERTGGTYSTLKVQPAELEDSGVYFCASSQQGVYGYTFGSGTRLTVV.

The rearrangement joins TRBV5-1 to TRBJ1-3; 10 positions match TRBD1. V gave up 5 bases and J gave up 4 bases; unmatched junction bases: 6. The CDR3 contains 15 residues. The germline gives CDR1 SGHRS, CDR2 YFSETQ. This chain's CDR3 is CASRSDRGLGNTIYF. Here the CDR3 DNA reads TGCGCCAGCAGGAGTGACAGGGGGCTAGGAAACACCATATATTTT. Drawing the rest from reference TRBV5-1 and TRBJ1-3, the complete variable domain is KAGVTQTPRYLIKTRGQQVTLSCSPISGHRSVSWYQQTPGQGLQFLFEYFSETQRNKGNFPGRFSGRQFSNSRSEMNVSTLELGDSALYLCASRSDRGLGNTIYFGEGSWLTVV.

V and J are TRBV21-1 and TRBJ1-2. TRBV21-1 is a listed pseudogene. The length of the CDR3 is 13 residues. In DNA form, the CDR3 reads TGTGCCAGCAGCCCCTTTGAGGGTTGTGGCTACACCTTC. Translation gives CASSPFEGCGYTF.

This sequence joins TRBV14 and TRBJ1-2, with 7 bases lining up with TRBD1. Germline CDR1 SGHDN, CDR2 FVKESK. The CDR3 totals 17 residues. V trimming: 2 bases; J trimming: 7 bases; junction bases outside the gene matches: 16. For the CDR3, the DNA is TGTGCCAGCAGCCAATTCCCACGGACAGGAGAGGGCCGTGGCTACACCTTC. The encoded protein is CASSQFPRTGEGRGYTF.

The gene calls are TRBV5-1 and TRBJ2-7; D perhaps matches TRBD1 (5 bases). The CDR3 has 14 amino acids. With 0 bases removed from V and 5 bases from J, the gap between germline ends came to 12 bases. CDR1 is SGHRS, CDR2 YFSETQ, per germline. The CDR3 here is CASSLGSGYNEQYF. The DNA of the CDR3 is TGCGCCAGCAGCTTGGGATCAGGGTACAACGAGCAGTACTTC.

The DNA for the CDR3 is TGTGCCAGCAGCTTGGGGCAGGGGGACGGCTACACCTTC. Translation: CASSLGQGDGYTF. The J gene is TRBJ1-2, the V gene TRBV5-6; 7 bases map to TRBD1. CDR3 length: 13 amino acids. Germline-derived CDR1 and CDR2 are SGHDT and YYEEEE. Unmatched junction bases numbered 4, after V lost 0 bases and J lost 8 bases.

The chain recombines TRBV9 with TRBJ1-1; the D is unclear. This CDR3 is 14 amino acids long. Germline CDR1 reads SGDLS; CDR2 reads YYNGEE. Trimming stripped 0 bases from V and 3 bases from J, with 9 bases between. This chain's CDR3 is CASSVGGGDTEAFF. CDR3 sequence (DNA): TGTGCCAGCAGCGTAGGAGGAGGAGACACTGAAGCTTTCTTT.

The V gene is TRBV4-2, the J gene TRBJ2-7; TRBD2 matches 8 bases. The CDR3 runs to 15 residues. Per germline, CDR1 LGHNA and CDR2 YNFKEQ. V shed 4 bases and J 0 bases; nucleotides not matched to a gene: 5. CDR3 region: CASSPSGGGSYEQYF. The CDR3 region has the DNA TGTGCCAGCAGCCCCAGCGGGGGAGGCTCCTACGAGCAGTACTTC.

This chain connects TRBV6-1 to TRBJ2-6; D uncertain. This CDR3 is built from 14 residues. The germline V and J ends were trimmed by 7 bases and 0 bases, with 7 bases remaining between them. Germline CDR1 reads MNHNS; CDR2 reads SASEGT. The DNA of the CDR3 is TGTGCCAGCATACATTTCTCTGGGGCCAACGTCCTGACTTTC. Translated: CASIHFSGANVLTF.

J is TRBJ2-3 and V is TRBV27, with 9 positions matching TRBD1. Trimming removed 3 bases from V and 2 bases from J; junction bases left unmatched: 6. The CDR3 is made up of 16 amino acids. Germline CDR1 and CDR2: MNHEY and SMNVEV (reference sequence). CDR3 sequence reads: CASSFAGTGLTDTQYF. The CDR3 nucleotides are TGTGCCAGCAGTTTTGCCGGGACAGGGCTCACAGATACGCAGTATTTT.

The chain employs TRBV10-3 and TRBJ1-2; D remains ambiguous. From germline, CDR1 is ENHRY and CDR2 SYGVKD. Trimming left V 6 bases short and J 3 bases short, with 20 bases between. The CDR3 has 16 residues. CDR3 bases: TGTGCCATCAGCTCACCTAGGACCCTGGGAGACTATGGCTACACCTTC. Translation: CAISSPRTLGDYGYTF.

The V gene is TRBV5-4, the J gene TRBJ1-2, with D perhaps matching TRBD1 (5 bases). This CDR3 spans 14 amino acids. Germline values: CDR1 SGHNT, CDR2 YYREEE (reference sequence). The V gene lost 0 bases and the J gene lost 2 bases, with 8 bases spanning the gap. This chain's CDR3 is CASSLDRQNYGYTF. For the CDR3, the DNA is TGTGCCAGCAGCTTGGACCGACAGAACTATGGCTACACCTTC.